What follows is one T cell receptor (beta chain) and its context. The antigen it recognizes is unknown. Base quality data are lacking; no much larger clone is found one base away. Trimming leaves V shorter by 5 bases and J shorter by 5 bases, with the junction holding 8 bases beyond the gene matches. CDR1 SGHNT and CDR2 YENEEA were looked up in the germline V gene. The CDR3 sequence holds 14 residues, the cysteine and phenylalanine included. Only the CDR3 part of the read is kept: 42 bases, read in frame from the first base. The CDR3 regions of human TCRbeta chains were subjected to immunosequencing. As for the authors' bioinformatics: Repertoire TCRs were matched against a reference library of SARS-CoV-2-specific TCRs generated with the MIRA antigen-specificity platform. Breadth was defined as the fraction of unique TCRs that were SARS-CoV-2-associated, and depth was defined as the fraction of total T cells that were SARS-CoV-2-associated. Using the MIRA data, each spike-specific TCR was assigned both to the spike region to which the TCR was reactive and to a CD4 or CD8 class. Log10-transformed breadth and depth values were compared by one-way ANOVA with Sidak's multiple comparisons tests. The clones in this table, taken by TCRdb from immuneACCESS, are in-frame only. Not every clone is retained; where verified, under half of the shortfall comes from an unresolved V gene, and the cause of the rest is unknown. The D gene and trimming were derived from the DNA, and the V and J assignments and clone size from that table. A total of more than 100,000 clones appear in this sample, roughly 84% of them only once. Together, the top ten hold 9.8% of the sample.

This sample stems from a study of T cell responses to AZD1222 COVID-19 vaccine (dated by TCRdb to the early 2020s). With respect to the entire study: AZD1222 recipients with second doses at about 4 weeks or about 12 weeks were pooled, because spike-specific TCR depth and breadth did not differ between schedules. A total of 233 trial participants underwent TCR sequencing, of whom some 210 received two doses of AZD1222 and around 26 received two doses of the MenACWY control vaccine. Trial participants were enrolled by age into 18-55, 56-69 and 70-plus year subgroups, with approximately 150, 28 and 58 TCR-sequenced participants respectively.

What the study reported, not specific to this receptor: Vaccine-associated CD4 TCRs spanned the whole spike protein, with dominant responses in regions 160-218 and 743-854. Nearly half of unique spike-specific TCRs reportedly recognized epitopes outside regions mutated in the B.1.351 and B.1.1.7 variants. The 56-69-year group was small, and its depth increase did not reach significance, likely because of low power. Because no samples from the day 14 peak response were available, repertoires could be characterized only after the peak T cell response. Only five to seven AZD1222 recipients were SARS-CoV-2 seropositive at baseline, limiting conclusions about previously exposed vaccinees. After two AZD1222 doses, spike-specific TCR breadth and depth were significantly higher than at day 0 and than in MenACWY recipients. Participants were mostly white British and included more females than males, and it was suggested by the authors that clonal diversity may have been underestimated.

The label giving this sample's time point can be read as: baseline before first vaccination. Samples from vaccinated people were obtained from the UK trials COV001 and COV002, which included a single-blind randomized controlled phase 2/3 trial of AZD1222 (ChAdOx1 nCoV-19) in healthy adults. Trial participant PBMC samples were collected at day 0 and day 28 after the second dose for TCRbeta chain sequencing. The chain is assembled from TRBV11-3 and TRBJ1-1, with 7 middle bases fitting TRBD1. Specimen: peripheral blood, collected on day 0 of AZD1222 vaccination. The clonotype originates from an adult in good health. In nucleotide form, the sequence is TGTGCCAGCAGCGCACGGGACAGTGCAACTGAAGCTTTCTTT. Its coded protein is CASSARDSATEAFF.